This T cell receptor beta chain was sequenced for a study of beta chain features in type 1 diabetes. Study conclusions and caveats: The study found moderately but significantly shorter TCRB CDR3s in all four CD4+ subsets of Type 1 diabetes patients. PCR, the amplification step, might favor shorter templates, equally in patients and controls.

Reverse transcription of all isolated RNA meant that expressed TCRB transcripts were sequenced. The table came from immunoSEQ multiplex PCR; TCRdb's copy has only in-frame clones and leaves some out. Altogether 200,000 to 250,000 clones are present, 16% being singletons, with the ten largest covering about 0.085%. Blood was collected once per donor into heparin, averaging about 110 mL. Regarding this clone: The antigen is unknown.

Germline CDR1 and CDR2: SEHNR and FQNEAQ (reference sequence). The CDR3 is 15 amino acids. Trimming removed 2 bases at V and 1 base at J, with 6 bases between. The sequencing input was naive CD4+ T cells from blood. The TCR was taken from a man younger than 45 with type 1 diabetes. The J gene is TRBJ2-6, the V gene TRBV7-9; a possible D gene is TRBD1 (6 bases). In nucleotides, the CDR3 is TGTGCCAGCAGCTTAACAGGGTCTGGGGCCAACGTCCTGACTTTC. Its protein product is CASSLTGSGANVLTF. Supplemented by reference TRBV7-9 and TRBJ2-6, the full variable domain reads DTGVSQNPRHKITKRGQNVTFRCDPISEHNRLYWYRQTLGQGPEFLTYFQNEAQLEKSRLLSDRFSAERPKGSFSTLEIQRTEQGDSAMYLCASSLTGSGANVLTFGAGSRLTVL.